The T cell receptor beta chain under discussion was sequenced for a study of graft-versus-host responses after intestinal transplantation. For the study at large: The transplants performed in recipients were multivisceral, liver-intestinal, or isolated intestinal. Recipients uniformly received anti-thymocyte globulin induction, followed by tacrolimus and steroids for roughly three years.

Concerning this clone: Its antigen is as yet unknown.

V was cut by 8 bases and J by 7 bases, with 23 bases left in between. Germline V lookup: CDR1 ENHRY, CDR2 SYGVKD. The CDR3 covers 16 residues. Once transplant had occurred, bone marrow came from the posterior iliac crest or another site. Here immunoSEQ multiplex PCR was the method, and the copy in TCRdb shows in-frame clones only, minus some. The sample records roughly 70,000 clones, 80% to 95% being singletons. Findings and caveats of the study: Individuals carrying graft-donor T cell macrochimerism showed high graft-versus-host to host-versus-graft clonal ratios in allografts.

This sample comprised bone marrow, obtained roughly 110 weeks after intestinal transplantation. This clonotype was sampled from a human patient who received an intestinal transplant, so some T cells may come from the graft donor. The V gene is TRBV10-3, the J gene TRBJ2-2; maybe TRBD2 (6 bases). The CDR3 DNA sequence: TGTGCCATCGCGGAGGAAGGGGACTTTGCCATCGGGGAGCTGTTTTTT. Translated, it gives CAIAEEGDFAIGELFF.